What follows describes a single TCR beta chain. What it binds is not known. cDNA libraries for TRB were generated by 5' RACE incorporating UMI labels. TCRdb reprocessed the 5' RACE reads and reports one entry per CDR3 protein, with no DNA. Recorded here are tens of thousands of distinct CDR3 sequences; the top ten clones represent around 0.53%. The sample originates from a study of CXCR3-negative and CXCR3-positive naive CD8 T cells. The study, taken as a whole, reports: CXCR3-positive naive cells carried more hydrophobic TRB CDR3s than CXCR3-negative naive cells did. Diversity proved comparably high across both naive subsets and much lower in memory CD8+ cells.

Germline V gives CDR1 LGHDT, CDR2 YNNKEL (reference sequence). This CDR3 contains 13 residues. The chain is built from TRBV3-1 and TRBJ2-3; TCRdb calls TRBD2, which cannot be checked without DNA. This TCR derives from a human donor in good health. Some clones in this sample may be carry-over from other donors' samples. Sequences were obtained from naive CXCR3+ CD8+ T cells from blood. Subset indicated: CD45RO-CCR7+CD27+CD95- naive CD8+ T cells expressing CXCR3 (TNR3+). The CDR3 loop reads CASSDGGLNTQYF.